Listed here is a single TCR beta chain. Trimming cost V 5 bases and J 0 bases, with 4 bases left between them. Germline lookup yields CDR1 SEHNR and CDR2 FQNEAQ (reference sequence). This CDR3 region has 12 residues. PCR was performed using 60 Vbeta and 13 Jbeta primers. Measured with immunoSEQ multiplex PCR; TCRdb has only the in-frame clones, and not every one. Listed are approximately 79,000 clones; roughly 0.89% falls within the top ten. This entry belongs to a study of cytomegalovirus exposure and HLA in healthy donors. The clonotype comes from a boy aged 10-17 years in good health and CMV-seronegative. Sequenced: PBMCs. This chain links TRBV7-9 with TRBJ1-1, with D unclear. The CDR3 region has the DNA TGTGCCAGCAGCCTACTGAACACTGAAGCTTTCTTT. Translated, it gives CASSLLNTEAFF. Full variable domain (outside the CDR3, taken from reference TRBV7-9 and TRBJ1-1): DTGVSQNPRHKITKRGQNVTFRCDPISEHNRLYWYRQTLGQGPEFLTYFQNEAQLEKSRLLSDRFSAERPKGSFSTLEIQRTEQGDSAMYLCASSLLNTEAFFGQGTRLTVV.